This T cell receptor beta chain originates from a study of shared clonotypes between healthy human individuals. In the original processing: ImmunoSEQ output lacked quality scores and full-length reads, limiting matched filtering. Method: immunoSEQ multiplex PCR; TCRdb's copy keeps in-frame clones and lacks some. V and J calls and clone size come straight from that table; D and trimming were deduced from the DNA. The top ten hold 0.37% of the sample, which has about 2.3 million clones, 85% to 95% seen once. This clone was observed once. No antigen is known for it. Distinct nucleotide sequences in the sample also encode this CDR3. Losses at the gene ends were 4 bases for V and 3 bases for J; bases not matched to a gene: 6. Germline CDR1 SGHRS, CDR2 YFSETQ. The CDR3 has 14 amino acids. General observations from the study: The study drew on few donors, limiting represented genetic and exposure-history diversity. Some clonotypes were shared by all four sorted-subset donors, while others were not shared. The non-shared ones had lower generation probabilities than the shared ones. Naive subsets usually exceeded memory subsets in estimated richness.

This receptor was taken from a man aged 18-30 years in good health. Some clones in this sample may be carry-over from other donors' samples. What was sequenced was naive CD4+ T cells from PBMCs. Specified subset: CD45RA+ positively selected. This chain connects TRBV5-1 to TRBJ1-1; 7 bases agree with TRBD1. The CDR3 coding sequence is TGCGCCAGCAGCCTGTCCCAGGGGGACACTGAAGCTTTCTTT. Translation: CASSLSQGDTEAFF. Full variable domain (rest looked up from reference TRBV5-1 and TRBJ1-1): KAGVTQTPRYLIKTRGQQVTLSCSPISGHRSVSWYQQTPGQGLQFLFEYFSETQRNKGNFPGRFSGRQFSNSRSEMNVSTLELGDSALYLCASSLSQGDTEAFFGQGTRLTVV.